This entry concerns a single T cell receptor beta chain. The data were produced by immunoSEQ multiplex PCR, yet TCRdb's version contains in-frame clones alone and is incomplete. The table records approximately 170,000 clones, nearly 90% of them present only once. Trimming took off 1 base at V and 4 bases at J, with 11 bases between the two ends. Germline V gene lookup returns CDR1 SGHDT and CDR2 YYEEEE. CDR3 length: 15 amino acids. The data belong to a study of control samples from healthy donors and cancer patients. Sequencing was performed on blood. The chain links TRBV5-6 to TRBJ1-4, with unresolved D. This sequence originates from a woman aged 50 to 60 in good health. The CDR3 loop reads CASSLYPGGNEKLFF. CDR3 sequence (DNA): TGTGCCAGCAGCTTGTACCCCGGAGGTAATGAAAAACTGTTTTTT.